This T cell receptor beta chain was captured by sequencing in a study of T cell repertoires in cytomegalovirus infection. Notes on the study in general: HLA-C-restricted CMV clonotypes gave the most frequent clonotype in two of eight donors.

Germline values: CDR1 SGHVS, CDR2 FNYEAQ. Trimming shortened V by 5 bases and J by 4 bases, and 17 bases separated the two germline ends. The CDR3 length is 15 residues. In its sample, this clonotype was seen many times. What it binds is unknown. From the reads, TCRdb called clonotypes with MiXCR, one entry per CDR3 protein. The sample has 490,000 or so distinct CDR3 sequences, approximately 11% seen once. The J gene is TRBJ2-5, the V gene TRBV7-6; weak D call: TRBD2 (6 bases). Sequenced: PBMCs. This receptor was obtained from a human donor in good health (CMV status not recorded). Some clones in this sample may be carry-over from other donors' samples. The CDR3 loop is CASSPSGDFRETQYF. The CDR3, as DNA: TGTGCCAGCAGCCCCTCCGGGGACTTTAGAGAGACCCAGTACTTC. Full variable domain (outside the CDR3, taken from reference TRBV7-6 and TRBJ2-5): GAGVSQSPRYKVTKRGQDVALRCDPISGHVSLYWYRQALGQGPEFLTYFNYEAQQDKSGLPNDRFSAERPEGSISTLTIQRTEQRDSAMYRCASSPSGDFRETQYFGPGTRLLVL.